This T cell receptor beta chain was recorded in a study of CD8 T cell repertoires and HIV-1 epitope variants. Regarding this clone: Its antigen is undetermined.

The V gene's germline CDR1 is SGHRS and CDR2 YFSETQ. This CDR3 comprises 15 residues. V shed 0 bases and J shed 3 bases, with 9 bases lying between them. Method: immunoSEQ multiplex PCR; TCRdb's copy keeps in-frame clones and lacks some. The sample has thousands of clones; about 66% are singletons. The receptor's source is a male donor with HIV. The V gene is TRBV5-1, the J gene TRBJ2-2; no definite D call. Source material: cultured CD8+ T cells derived from PBMCs. This CDR3 is CASSLAFLDTGELFF. The CDR3 DNA reads TGCGCCAGCAGCTTGGCCTTTCTAGACACCGGGGAGCTGTTTTTT.